Listed here are 31 T cell receptor beta chains from one sample, sequenced in a study of shared clonotypes between healthy human individuals. The data were produced by immunoSEQ multiplex PCR, yet TCRdb's version contains in-frame clones alone and is incomplete. The sample includes more than 850,000 clones, roughly 74% of them seen just once. Specimen: memory CD4+ T cells from PBMCs. Noted subset: CD45RA-negative fraction. Every receptor here comes from a man younger than 35 in good health. Some clones in this sample may be carry-over from other donors' samples.

The V and J genes are TRBV7-2 and TRBJ2-7; D may correspond to TRBD1 or TRBD2 (6 bases each). In germline, CDR1 is SGHTA, CDR2 FQGNSA. The V end lost 5 bases, the J end lost 2 bases, and 16 bases lay between the germline ends. This CDR3 contains 15 residues. The CDR3 spells CASSPNRGAAYEQYF. CDR3 sequence (DNA): TGTGCCAGCAGCCCCAATAGGGGGGCAGCCTACGAGCAGTACTTC.

This rearrangement joins TRBV28 to TRBJ1-2, with D perhaps matching TRBD1 (5 bases). Germline values: CDR1 MDHEN, CDR2 SYDVKM. Trimming removed 5 bases at V and 7 bases at J, with 20 bases between. CDR3 size: 15 residues. The CDR3 DNA reads TGTGCCAGCAGTCCCCTCGACAGAAGCGGCTTTGGCTACACCTTC. This encodes CASSPLDRSGFGYTF.

V gene TRBV5-1 combines with J gene TRBJ1-3; D remains unclear. Germline V gene lookup returns CDR1 SGHRS and CDR2 YFSETQ. This CDR3 spans 15 amino acids. Trimming shortened V by 4 bases and J by 0 bases, and 11 bases separated the two germline ends. In nucleotides, the CDR3 is TGCGCCAGCAGCAAGCTAGCACACTCTGGAAACACCATATATTTT. Protein product: CASSKLAHSGNTIYF.

The chain is built from TRBV5-4 and TRBJ2-1; 10 positions agree with TRBD2. The trim removed 3 bases at V and 4 bases at J, leaving 10 bases unmatched. This CDR3 comprises 17 residues. Germline CDR1 SGHNT, CDR2 YYREEE (reference sequence). The CDR3 here is CASSSPKREGPYNEQFF. The DNA of the CDR3 is TGTGCCAGCAGCTCACCGAAGCGGGAGGGCCCGTACAATGAGCAGTTCTTC.

V gene TRBV7-3 combines with J gene TRBJ2-3; perhaps TRBD2 as D (5 bases). Trimming took 1 base from V and 5 from J, leaving 13 bases between them. This CDR3 has 15 amino acids. Germline lookup yields CDR1 SGHTA and CDR2 FQGTGA. The CDR3 loop reads CASSLNARGVDTQYF. CDR3 sequence (DNA): TGTGCCAGCAGCTTAAATGCTCGGGGAGTAGATACGCAGTATTTT.

The rearrangement links TRBV30 to TRBJ1-3, with D possibly being TRBD1 (6 bases). Trimming pared 4 bases from V and 2 bases from J, leaving 9 bases between. This CDR3 is built from 13 residues. Germline-derived CDR1 and CDR2 are GTSNPN and SVGIG (reference sequence). This CDR3 reads CAWTTGPGNTIYF. The CDR3 DNA follows: TGTGCCTGGACGACAGGACCTGGAAACACCATATATTTT.

The CDR3 is CASSTFLRDNGYTF. CDR3 DNA sequence: TGTGCCAGCAGTACCTTCCTCCGGGACAACGGCTACACCTTC. This chain uses TRBV28 with TRBJ1-2; perhaps TRBD1 as D (6 bases). Germline CDR1 and CDR2: MDHEN and SYDVKM. Between the trimmed V and J ends, which lost 5 bases and 8 bases, there was a span of 18 bases. The CDR3 loop spans 14 amino acids.

The gene calls are TRBV5-1 and TRBJ1-2; 7 bases are shared with TRBD1. The CDR3 extends over 14 amino acids. Germline CDR1 is SGHRS and CDR2 is YFSETQ. The V gene end was trimmed by 3 bases and the J gene end by 6 bases; junction bases not matched to a gene: 8. The chain's CDR3 is CASSSTGAFDGYTF. The CDR3, as DNA: TGCGCCAGCAGCTCAACAGGGGCCTTCGATGGCTACACCTTC. The full variable domain, its missing parts supplied by reference TRBV5-1 and TRBJ1-2, is KAGVTQTPRYLIKTRGQQVTLSCSPISGHRSVSWYQQTPGQGLQFLFEYFSETQRNKGNFPGRFSGRQFSNSRSEMNVSTLELGDSALYLCASSSTGAFDGYTFGSGTRLTVV.

The chain has TRBV9 and TRBJ1-1; no reliable D call. Looked up from germline, CDR1 is SGDLS and CDR2 is YYNGEE. The length of the CDR3 is 13 residues. V dropped 3 bases and J dropped 4 bases, with 10 bases sitting between them. The CDR3 DNA follows: TGTGCCAGCAGCGCCGGACTGAGCACTGAAGCTTTCTTT. Translation gives CASSAGLSTEAFF.

This sequence joins TRBV30 and TRBJ1-4; D is perhaps TRBD1 (5 bases). This CDR3 spans 13 amino acids. The V gene lost 5 bases and the J gene lost 7 bases, with 14 bases spanning the gap. The germline CDR1 and CDR2 sequences are GTSNPN and SVGIG (reference sequence). In DNA form, the CDR3 reads TGTGCCTGGGCGGGGGTCGTTGGTGAAAAACTGTTTTTT. Its protein product is CAWAGVVGEKLFF.

As concerns this clone: A much more abundant neighbour one base away suggests this may be a read error. The chain recombines TRBV27 with TRBJ2-1; 8 bases line up with TRBD2. The CDR3 contains 16 residues. Looked up from germline, CDR1 is MNHEY and CDR2 is SMNVEV (reference sequence). The CDR3 sequence: CASSPLGSGRYNERFF. For the CDR3, the DNA is TGTGCCAGCAGTCCCCTCGGGAGCGGGAGATACAATGAGCGGTTCTTC.

The genes are TRBV28 and TRBJ1-3; D unresolved. This CDR3 is built from 13 residues. Germline V gene data show CDR1 as MDHEN and CDR2 as SYDVKM. Trimming took off 8 bases at V and 1 base at J, with 9 bases between the two ends. DNA for the CDR3: TGTGCCAGCCGACTGCTATCTGGAAACACCATATATTTT. Translating gives CASRLLSGNTIYF.

The V and J genes are TRBV10-1 and TRBJ2-1; tentatively, D is TRBD2 (5 bases). The CDR3 consists of 15 residues. Germline-derived CDR1 and CDR2 are WNHNN and SYGVQD (reference sequence). The V end lost 4 bases, the J end lost 4 bases, and 14 bases lay between the germline ends. Here the CDR3 DNA reads TGCGCCAGCAGTGGGAAAACCACTAGGTACAATGAGCAGTTCTTC. Its protein is CASSGKTTRYNEQFF.

The rearrangement joins TRBV7-3 to TRBJ2-3, with 7 bases fitting TRBD1. The CDR3 has 15 amino acids. Germline trimming cut 5 bases from V and 1 base from J; bases unmatched to any gene: 6. The germline gives CDR1 SGHTA, CDR2 FQGTGA. The CDR3 region has the DNA TGTGCCAGCAGCCTCCAGGGGGTGCGCACAGATACGCAGTATTTT. Protein product: CASSLQGVRTDTQYF. The full variable domain, its missing parts supplied by reference TRBV7-3 and TRBJ2-3, is GAGVSQTPSNKVTEKGKYVELRCDPISGHTALYWYRQSLGQGPEFLIYFQGTGAADDSGLPNDRFFAVRPEGSVSTLKIQRTERGDSAVYLCASSLQGVRTDTQYFGPGTRLTVL.

The chain is built from TRBV28 and TRBJ2-2; the D gene could be TRBD1 or TRBD2 (6 bases each). This CDR3 has 15 amino acids. Germline V CDR1 and CDR2: MDHEN, SYDVKM. CDR3 loop: CAAARGDVNTGELFF. The CDR3 DNA is TGTGCTGCCGCGAGGGGGGATGTAAACACCGGGGAGCTGTTTTTT.

This clone has just a few counts. DNA of the CDR3: TGTGCCAGCAGCGGAAACGCCCGGGACAGGGCCTACGAGCAGTACTTC. Translation gives CASSGNARDRAYEQYF. The chain carries TRBV5-4 and TRBJ2-7, with 9 nucleotides matching TRBD1. CDR1 is SGHNT, CDR2 YYREEE, per germline (reference sequence). Unmatched junction bases numbered 10, after V lost 4 bases and J lost 2 bases. This CDR3 comprises 16 residues.

Concerning this clone: Additional DNA sequences in this sample encode the identical CDR3. The chain has TRBV30 and TRBJ1-2, with a tentative D call TRBD1 (5 bases). Between the trimmed V and J ends, which lost 0 bases and 4 bases, there was a span of 12 bases. The CDR3 totals 14 residues. Germline V gene sequence: CDR1 GTSNPN, CDR2 SVGIG (reference sequence). This chain's CDR3 is CAWSVGGFGYGYTF. DNA of the CDR3: TGTGCCTGGAGTGTTGGGGGGTTCGGCTATGGCTACACCTTC.

This chain uses TRBV5-1 with TRBJ2-2; weak D call: TRBD1 (6 bases). Germline CDR1 and CDR2: SGHRS and YFSETQ. V lost 5 bases and J 4 bases, leaving 12 bases between the germline ends. The CDR3 covers 14 residues. DNA for the CDR3: TGCGCCAGCAGACAGGACAGTGCCACCGGGGAGCTGTTTTTT. Protein product: CASRQDSATGELFF.

CDR3 DNA sequence: TGTGCCAGCAGCGTATTAGGGCTAGCGGGAAATGGGCAAGAGACCCAGTACTTC. It translates to CASSVLGLAGNGQETQYF. The V and J genes are TRBV9 and TRBJ2-5, with TRBD2 identical over 9 bases. V gave up 1 base and J gave up 2 bases; unmatched junction bases: 12. The length of the CDR3 is 18 residues. Looked up from germline, CDR1 is SGDLS and CDR2 is YYNGEE.

The J gene is TRBJ2-2, the V gene TRBV14, with 7 nucleotides matching TRBD2. Germline CDR1 SGHDN, CDR2 FVKESK. The CDR3 length is 15 residues. Trimming removed 4 bases from V and 0 bases from J; junction bases left unmatched: 2. This chain's CDR3 is CASSPGRANTGELFF. The CDR3 bases are TGTGCCAGCAGCCCAGGGAGGGCGAACACCGGGGAGCTGTTTTTT.

Remarks on this clone: This sample also contains other DNA sequences that code for the same CDR3. The J gene is TRBJ1-1, the V gene TRBV28; D remains unclear. Deletions cut 2 bases from V and 0 bases from J, with 1 base between. This CDR3 contains 12 residues. The germline gives CDR1 MDHEN, CDR2 SYDVKM. The CDR3 reads CASSLMNTEAFF. The CDR3 DNA is TGTGCCAGCAGTTTAATGAACACTGAAGCTTTCTTT.

The V gene is TRBV28, the J gene TRBJ2-2; the D is unclear. The CDR3 length is 15 residues. Germline V gene lookup returns CDR1 MDHEN and CDR2 SYDVKM. Trimming left V 3 bases short and J 2 bases short, with 10 bases between. The CDR3 DNA is TGTGCCAGCAGTTTTTTCACAAAAAACACCGGGGAGCTGTTTTTT. It yields the protein CASSFFTKNTGELFF.

With regard to this clone: At the DNA level, this CDR3 is encoded by other sequences in the same sample as well. The chain carries TRBV28 and TRBJ1-3; no reliable D call. With 3 bases removed from V and 7 bases from J, the gap between germline ends came to 7 bases. The CDR3 covers 12 residues. Germline V lookup: CDR1 MDHEN, CDR2 SYDVKM. The CDR3, as DNA: TGTGCCAGCAGTTTGGTGGGGAACACCATATATTTT. Translating it yields CASSLVGNTIYF. Full variable domain (outside the CDR3, taken from reference TRBV28 and TRBJ1-3): DVKVTQSSRYLVKRTGEKVFLECVQDMDHENMFWYRQDPGLGLRLIYFSYDVKMKEKGDIPEGYSVSREKKERFSLILESASTNQTSMYLCASSLVGNTIYFGEGSWLTVV.

This chain uses TRBV9 with TRBJ2-1; 12 bases are shared with TRBD2. Germline CDR1 SGDLS, CDR2 YYNGEE. V was clipped by 2 bases and J by 1 base; unmatched bases: 13. This CDR3 is 20 amino acids long. The CDR3 here is CASSVTSGRSGSESYNEQFF. The CDR3 DNA follows: TGTGCCAGCAGCGTGACTAGCGGGAGATCAGGATCCGAATCCTACAATGAGCAGTTCTTC. Combining the CDR3 with reference TRBV9 and TRBJ2-1 gives the whole variable domain DSGVTQTPKHLITATGQRVTLRCSPRSGDLSVYWYQQSLDQGLQFLIQYYNGEERAKGNILERFSAQQFPDLHSELNLSSLELGDSALYFCASSVTSGRSGSESYNEQFFGPGTRLTVL.

The rearrangement joins TRBV6-5 to TRBJ2-1, with 10 bases that match TRBD1. Germline V gene lookup returns CDR1 MNHEY and CDR2 SVGAGI. V trimming: 6 bases; J trimming: 9 bases; junction bases outside the gene matches: 5. This CDR3 spans 13 amino acids. CDR3 sequence: CASRAGQGTEQFF. The CDR3, as DNA: TGTGCCAGCAGAGCGGGACAGGGGACTGAGCAGTTCTTC.

There are a few counts of this clone. This chain links TRBV19 with TRBJ1-2, with D maybe TRBD1 (6 bases). V gave up 4 bases and J gave up 2 bases, with 17 bases separating them. The CDR3 length is 16 residues. Looked up from germline, CDR1 is LNHDA and CDR2 is SQIVND (reference sequence). CDR3 nucleotide sequence: TGTGCCAGTAGTAGGAATGCGGCAGGGGCGAACTATGGCTACACCTTC. Translated, it gives CASSRNAAGANYGYTF.

About this clone: Other DNA sequences of this sample code for an identical CDR3. The chain combines TRBV28 with TRBJ1-5; D ambiguous. The CDR3 covers 13 residues. CDR1 MDHEN and CDR2 SYDVKM come from the germline V gene. V lost 6 bases to trimming and J lost 5 bases, with 11 bases between them. CDR3 sequence reads: CASSPGADQPQHF. Written as DNA, the CDR3 is TGTGCCAGCAGCCCCGGAGCAGATCAGCCCCAGCATTTT.

CDR3 amino acids: CASSREYGTGARDTGELFF. CDR3 DNA sequence: TGTGCCAGTAGTAGAGAGTACGGGACAGGGGCGCGGGACACCGGGGAGCTGTTTTTT. V is TRBV19 and J is TRBJ2-2; 10 nucleotides agree with TRBD1. The junction had 14 bases not matched to a gene; V was cut back by 4 bases and J by 3 bases. This CDR3 spans 19 amino acids. Germline-derived CDR1 and CDR2 are LNHDA and SQIVND (reference sequence).

V gene TRBV18 combines with J gene TRBJ2-1, with 7 bases identical to TRBD2. The CDR3 sequence is 15 residues long. CDR1 and CDR2 (germline): KGHSH, LQKENI. V was pared by 6 bases and J by 2 bases, with 7 bases of the junction left unmatched. The CDR3 sequence: CASSSGLAAYNEQFF. In DNA form, the CDR3 reads TGTGCCAGCTCGTCCGGCCTAGCGGCCTACAATGAGCAGTTCTTC. Combining the CDR3 with reference TRBV18 and TRBJ2-1 gives the whole variable domain NAGVMQNPRHLVRRRGQEARLRCSPMKGHSHVYWYRQLPEEGLKFMVYLQKENIIDESGMPKERFSAEFPKEGPSILRIQQVVRGDSAAYFCASSSGLAAYNEQFFGPGTRLTVL.

The rearrangement links TRBV7-8 to TRBJ2-3, with D tentatively TRBD2 (5 bases). The CDR3 loop spans 13 amino acids. CDR1 is SGHVS, CDR2 FQNEAQ, per germline. The V and J ends lost 5 bases and 6 bases respectively, with 12 bases between them. The DNA of the CDR3 is TGTGCCAGCAGCCGAAGCACGGGGGATACGCAGTATTTT. This translates into CASSRSTGDTQYF.

V and J are TRBV4-2 and TRBJ1-5; D is unresolved. The CDR3 covers 17 residues. Trimming removed 0 bases from V and 6 bases from J, with 18 bases in between. Germline V CDR1 and CDR2: LGHNA, YNFKEQ. The CDR3 DNA is TGTGCCAGCAGCCAAGATCTTCGGGGAGCGGGTTCTCAGCCCCAGCATTTT. The encoded protein is CASSQDLRGAGSQPQHF.